These 7 T cell receptor beta chains came from one sample sequenced in a study of CD8+ T cells in alopecia areata. Isolated RNA was reverse transcribed into cDNA used as the sequencing template. Assay: immunoSEQ multiplex PCR; the TCRdb copy retains only in-frame clones and omits some. Of 140,000 to 150,000 clones detected, under 60% appear once; the ten largest clones hold around 6%. This specimen was CD4+ T cells sorted from blood, taken at week 0. The receptors were sampled from a human donor with alopecia areata.

The chain couples TRBV18 to TRBJ2-3, with 8 positions matching TRBD1. The V and J ends lost 8 bases and 0 bases, in that order; junction bases with no gene match: 4. The germline V gene encodes CDR1 KGHSH and CDR2 LQKENI. The CDR3 has 14 residues. This chain's CDR3 is CASTQGASTDTQYF. The CDR3 nucleotides read TGTGCCAGCACCCAGGGGGCAAGCACAGATACGCAGTATTTT.

The genes are TRBV6-5 and TRBJ1-5; D is unclear. The length of the CDR3 is 13 residues. CDR1 and CDR2 from the germline V gene are MNHEY and SVGAGI. V lost 7 bases to trimming and J lost 3 bases, with 10 bases between them. The CDR3 region has the DNA TGTGCCAGCAAACTGGATCTCAATCAGCCCCAGCATTTT. Its translation is CASKLDLNQPQHF.

The J gene is TRBJ1-1, the V gene TRBV5-1; 7 nucleotides line up with TRBD1. Germline trimming cut 4 bases from V and 5 bases from J; bases unmatched to any gene: 11. Germline loops: CDR1 SGHRS, CDR2 YFSETQ. The CDR3 consists of 15 residues. CDR3 residues: CASSPTQNRGTEAFF. The CDR3 region has the DNA TGCGCCAGCAGCCCAACGCAAAACAGGGGTACTGAAGCTTTCTTT.

The genes are TRBV5-1 and TRBJ1-2; D call uncertain. Trimming stripped 0 bases from V and 0 bases from J, with 3 bases between. Germline-derived CDR1 and CDR2 are SGHRS and YFSETQ. The CDR3 loop spans 13 amino acids. CDR3 loop: CASSLGTNYGYTF. The CDR3 DNA reads TGCGCCAGCAGCTTGGGAACTAACTATGGCTACACCTTC.

V and J are TRBV6-6 and TRBJ1-1; no clear D. CDR3 length: 12 amino acids. Germline values: CDR1 MNHNY, CDR2 SVGAGI (reference sequence). Deletions cut 0 bases from V and 8 bases from J, with 7 bases between. The CDR3 here is CASSYSGAEAFF. For the CDR3, the DNA is TGTGCCAGCAGTTACTCAGGAGCGGAAGCTTTCTTT.

This clone occurred a few times. CDR3 region: CSVVLGLINQPQHF. CDR3 coding DNA: TGCAGCGTTGTGTTGGGACTGATCAATCAGCCCCAGCATTTT. This chain uses TRBV29-1 with TRBJ1-5; a weak D match, TRBD1 (5 bases). Trimming pared 4 bases from V and 3 bases from J, leaving 13 bases between. Germline values: CDR1 SQVTM, CDR2 ANQGSEA. This CDR3 spans 14 amino acids.

The gene calls are TRBV18 and TRBJ1-6; D possibly corresponds to TRBD1 (5 bases). Looked up from germline, CDR1 is KGHSH and CDR2 is LQKENI. V dropped 6 bases and J dropped 10 bases, with 22 bases sitting between them. The CDR3 has 16 amino acids. The CDR3 region is CASSPGQGRNPSPLHF. The CDR3 DNA follows: TGTGCCAGCTCCCCAGGCCAGGGAAGGAATCCGTCACCCCTCCACTTT.